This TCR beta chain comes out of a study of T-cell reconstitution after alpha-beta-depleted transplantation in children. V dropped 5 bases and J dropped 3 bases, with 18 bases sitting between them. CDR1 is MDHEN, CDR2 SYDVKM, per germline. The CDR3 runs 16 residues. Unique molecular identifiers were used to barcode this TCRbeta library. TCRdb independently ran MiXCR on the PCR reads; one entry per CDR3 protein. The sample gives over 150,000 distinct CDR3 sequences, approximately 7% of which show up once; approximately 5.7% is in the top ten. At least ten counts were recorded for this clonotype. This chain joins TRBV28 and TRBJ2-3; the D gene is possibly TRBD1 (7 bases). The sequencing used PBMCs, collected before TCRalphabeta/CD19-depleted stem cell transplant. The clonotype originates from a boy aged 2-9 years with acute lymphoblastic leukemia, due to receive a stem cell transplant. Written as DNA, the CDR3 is TGTGCCAGCAGTCTCGGACAGGAGGGGTGGACAGATACGCAGTATTTT. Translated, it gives CASSLGQEGWTDTQYF.